These T cell receptor beta chains were read from a single sample in a study of cytomegalovirus exposure and HLA in healthy donors. TCRdb keeps only in-frame clones here, not all; method: immunoSEQ multiplex PCR. The sample has 100,000 to 150,000 clones, 8.5% to 9% seen once; the top ten hold about 6%. Sequencing was done on a sample of PBMCs. Receptors originate from a woman in her thirties or forties in good health and CMV-seropositive. CDR3s include the opening cysteine and the closing phenylalanine or tryptophan. The D gene is left open where the match is weak. Expanded clones are given a class, and other clones once, few, many or no size at all.

abundance	d_gene	v_gene	j_gene	CDR3aa	CDR3nt
-	TRBD1	TRBV5-1	TRBJ1-6	CASTQGTGNSPLHF	TGCGCCAGCACCCAAGGGACAGGGAATTCACCCCTCCACTTT
-	TRBD1	TRBV2	TRBJ1-1	CASSELRQGSEAFF	TGTGCCAGCAGTGAACTACGACAGGGATCTGAAGCTTTCTTT
-	TRBD1	TRBV6-4	TRBJ1-6	CASSDGRGNNSPLHF	TGTGCCAGCAGTGACGGCAGGGGGAACAATTCACCCCTCCACTTT
few	-	TRBV15	TRBJ1-1	CATSRRTDPNTEAFF	TGTGCCACCAGCAGGAGGACAGACCCGAACACTGAAGCTTTCTTT
-	TRBD2	TRBV6-5	TRBJ2-7	CASSYSHSGGYEQYF	TGTGCCAGCAGTTACTCGCACAGCGGGGGCTACGAGCAGTACTTC
-	-	TRBV7-2	TRBJ1-6	CASSLGTRPHSPLHF	TGTGCCAGCAGCTTAGGGACAAGACCCCATTCACCCCTCCACTTT
many	-	TRBV6-5	TRBJ2-7	CASAYRGYEQYF	TGTGCCAGCGCCTATAGGGGCTACGAGCAGTACTTC
-	TRBD1	TRBV10-1	TRBJ2-1	CASCPRGLNEQFF	TGCGCCAGCTGCCCCAGGGGGCTTAATGAGCAGTTCTTC
-	-	TRBV11-3	TRBJ2-2	CASSLGGGANTGELFF	TGTGCCAGCAGCTTAGGGGGGGGCGCGAACACCGGGGAGCTGTTTTTT
-	TRBD2	TRBV4-2	TRBJ2-2	CASSQASGGTGELFF	TGTGCCAGCAGCCAAGCTAGCGGGGGGACCGGGGAGCTGTTTTTT